This T cell receptor (beta chain) was identified during a study of T cell responses to AZD1222 COVID-19 vaccine. About the study: It was second doses at about 4 or about 12 weeks that were pooled.

Comments on this clone: Its target is not known. The identical CDR3 is also encoded by other nucleotide sequences in the sample.

Some clones are missing from TCRdb's copy, which holds only in-frame ones; the method was immunoSEQ multiplex PCR. The profile shows 100,000 to 150,000 clones, 85% to 90% of them singletons. From germline, CDR1 is SGHRS and CDR2 YFSETQ. This CDR3 comprises 13 residues. Trimming cost V 0 bases and J 1 base, with 4 bases left between them. Study findings and constraints: Most donors were white British and more were female, and clonal diversity was possibly underestimated. Spike-specific TCR breadth and depth went up after people got two AZD1222 doses.

The J gene is TRBJ2-5, the V gene TRBV5-1; D unresolved. The receptor comes from an adult in good health. The specimen was peripheral blood, collected on day 0 of AZD1222 vaccination. The CDR3 DNA reads TGCGCCAGCAGCTTGGAGGTCCAAGAGACCCAGTACTTC. This sequence encodes CASSLEVQETQYF.